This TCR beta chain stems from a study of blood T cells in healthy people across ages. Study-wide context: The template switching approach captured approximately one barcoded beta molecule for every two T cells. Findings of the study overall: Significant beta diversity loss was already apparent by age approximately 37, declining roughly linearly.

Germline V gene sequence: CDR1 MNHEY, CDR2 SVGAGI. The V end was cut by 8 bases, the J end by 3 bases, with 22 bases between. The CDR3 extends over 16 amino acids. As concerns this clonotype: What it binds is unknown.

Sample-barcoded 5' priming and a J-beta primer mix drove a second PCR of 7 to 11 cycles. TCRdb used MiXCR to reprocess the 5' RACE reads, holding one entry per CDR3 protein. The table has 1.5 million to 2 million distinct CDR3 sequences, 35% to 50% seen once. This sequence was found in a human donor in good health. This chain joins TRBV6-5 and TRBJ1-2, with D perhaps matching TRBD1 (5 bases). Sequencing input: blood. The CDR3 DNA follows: TGTGCCAGCTCCCCTAGAACCGGGGGAGGCGACTATGGCTACACCTTC. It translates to CASSPRTGGGDYGYTF.